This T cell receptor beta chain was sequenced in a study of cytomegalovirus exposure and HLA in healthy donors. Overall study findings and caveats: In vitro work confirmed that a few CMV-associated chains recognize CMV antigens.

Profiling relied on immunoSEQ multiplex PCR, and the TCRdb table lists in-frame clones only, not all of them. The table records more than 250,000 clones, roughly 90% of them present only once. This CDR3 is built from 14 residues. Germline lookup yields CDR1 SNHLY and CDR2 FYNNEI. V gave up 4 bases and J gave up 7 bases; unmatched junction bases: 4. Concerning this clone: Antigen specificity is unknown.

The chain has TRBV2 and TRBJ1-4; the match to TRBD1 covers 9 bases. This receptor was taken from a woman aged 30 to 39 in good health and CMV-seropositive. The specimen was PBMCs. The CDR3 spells CASSAGTGTEKLFF. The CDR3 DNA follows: TGTGCCAGCAGTGCCGGGACAGGGACTGAAAAACTGTTTTTT.